The rows below give T cell receptor beta chains drawn from one sample of a study of identical twins. TCRdb called the 5' RACE reads again in MiXCR, with one record for every CDR3 protein. The sample has about 900,000 distinct CDR3 sequences, approximately 13% seen once. In addition, the sample was reused for a study of yellow fever vaccine responses in identical twins.

Specimen: PBMCs. These receptors were collected from a woman aged 18-30 years in good health. The CDR3 runs from the conserved cysteine through the conserved F or W. The D gene is left open where the match is weak. Not all rows give a size; the values are once, few, many and, for expanded clones, a class.

J: TRBJ2-1; D: -; size: many; V: TRBV4-1; CDR3: CASSHKETANEGQFF; DNA: TGCGCCAGCAGCCACAAGGAGACGGCGAATGAAGGGCAGTTCTTC
J: TRBJ1-3; D: -; size: -; V: TRBV28; CDR3: CASRTAPSGNTIYF; DNA: TGTGCCAGCAGGACAGCACCCTCTGGAAACACCATATATTTT
J: TRBJ2-3; D: -; size: many; V: TRBV7-9; CDR3: CASSLSLAQYF; DNA: TGTGCCAGCAGCTTGTCCCTAGCGCAGTATTTT
J: TRBJ2-1; D: TRBD2; size: -; V: TRBV20-1; CDR3: CSASEREGFYEQFF; DNA: TGCAGTGCTAGTGAGCGGGAGGGTTTTTATGAGCAGTTCTTC
J: TRBJ2-5; D: -; size: -; V: TRBV28; CDR3: CASTSGGATYQETQYF; DNA: TGTGCCAGCACCTCGGGTGGGGCAACGTACCAAGAGACCCAGTACTTC
J: TRBJ2-1; D: TRBD2; size: few; V: TRBV6-5; CDR3: CASSYLPGGVGDEQFF; DNA: TGTGCCAGCAGTTACCTCCCCGGGGGGGTCGGCGATGAGCAGTTCTTC
J: TRBJ2-1; D: TRBD2; size: -; V: TRBV10-2; CDR3: CASSGETSGHNEQFF; DNA: TGCGCCAGCAGTGGCGAGACTAGCGGGCACAATGAGCAGTTCTTC
J: TRBJ2-1; D: -; size: -; V: TRBV20-1; CDR3: CSAPRNNEQFF; DNA: TGCAGTGCCCCAAGGAACAATGAGCAGTTCTTC
J: TRBJ1-6; D: -; size: -; V: TRBV12-3/TRBV12-4; CDR3: CASSRASHSPLHF; DNA: TGTGCCAGCTCCCGGGCCAGTCATTCACCCCTCCACTTT
J: TRBJ2-1; D: -; size: few; V: TRBV28; CDR3: CASSLRPRDEQFF; DNA: TGTGCCAGCAGTTTAAGACCCCGCGATGAGCAGTTCTTC
J: TRBJ2-5; D: -; size: few; V: TRBV7-9; CDR3: CASSRSRGGPVLETQYF; DNA: TGTGCCAGCAGCCGGAGTCGTGGGGGGCCGGTGTTAGAGACCCAGTACTTC
J: TRBJ1-4; D: -; size: few; V: TRBV7-9; CDR3: CASSPLLAGTNEKLFF; DNA: TGTGCCAGCAGCCCCCTTCTAGCAGGGACTAATGAAAAACTGTTTTTT
J: TRBJ2-1; D: -; size: few; V: TRBV12-3/TRBV12-4; CDR3: CASSYTEGEQFF; DNA: TGTGCCAGCAGTTACACGGAGGGTGAGCAGTTCTTC
J: TRBJ1-3; D: -; size: many; V: TRBV10-3; CDR3: CAISAGNTIYF; DNA: TGTGCCATCAGTGCTGGAAACACCATATATTTT
J: TRBJ1-2; D: TRBD1; size: -; V: TRBV6-1; CDR3: CASSRRGQNGYTF; DNA: TGTGCCAGCAGTCGCAGGGGGCAAAATGGCTACACCTTC
J: TRBJ2-1; D: -; size: few; V: TRBV7-6; CDR3: CASSLTVGEQFF; DNA: TGTGCCAGCAGCTTAACGGTTGGTGAGCAGTTCTTC
J: TRBJ2-3; D: TRBD2; size: few; V: TRBV7-6; CDR3: CASSLADGTSGGPDTQYF; DNA: TGTGCCAGCAGCTTAGCGGACGGGACTAGCGGAGGGCCAGATACGCAGTATTTT
J: TRBJ2-1; D: -; size: -; V: TRBV11-2; CDR3: CASSLDGIEQFF; DNA: TGTGCCAGCAGCTTAGATGGCATTGAGCAGTTCTTC
J: TRBJ2-1; D: -; size: many; V: TRBV3-1; CDR3: CASSHKRSSYNEQFF; DNA: TGTGCCAGCAGCCATAAACGAAGCTCCTACAATGAGCAGTTCTTC
J: TRBJ1-1; D: -; size: few; V: TRBV15; CDR3: CATRRGPEAFF; DNA: TGTGCCACCCGACGAGGGCCAGAAGCTTTCTTT
J: TRBJ1-2; D: -; size: many; V: TRBV3-1; CDR3: CASSQGVFYGYTF; DNA: TGTGCCAGCAGCCAGGGAGTCTTCTATGGCTACACCTTC
J: TRBJ2-1; D: TRBD2; size: few; V: TRBV27; CDR3: CASKGLAGLGSYNEQFF; DNA: TGTGCCAGCAAAGGACTAGCGGGGTTGGGGTCCTACAATGAGCAGTTCTTC
J: TRBJ1-3; D: -; size: -; V: TRBV5-6; CDR3: CASSFRGTRNTIYF; DNA: TGTGCCAGCAGCTTCAGGGGTACGAGAAACACCATATATTTT
J: TRBJ2-7; D: TRBD2; size: -; V: TRBV27; CDR3: CASSFGLAASYEQYF; DNA: TGTGCCAGCAGTTTCGGGCTAGCGGCCTCCTACGAGCAGTACTTC
J: TRBJ1-5; D: -; size: few; V: TRBV20-1; CDR3: CSARREAGQPQHF; DNA: TGCAGTGCTAGACGTGAGGCGGGACAGCCCCAGCATTTT
J: TRBJ1-1; D: -; size: few; V: TRBV5-1; CDR3: CASSPQGYGTEAFF; DNA: TGCGCCAGCAGCCCCCAGGGGTACGGGACTGAAGCTTTCTTT
J: TRBJ2-2; D: -; size: many; V: TRBV29-1; CDR3: CSVEVGGTSPFTGELFF; DNA: TGCAGCGTCGAGGTGGGGGGCACTAGCCCGTTCACCGGGGAGCTGTTTTTT
J: TRBJ2-5; D: -; size: -; V: TRBV27; CDR3: CASSATSAETQYF; DNA: TGTGCCTCATCGGCCACGTCTGCGGAGACCCAGTACTTC
J: TRBJ2-1; D: -; size: -; V: TRBV7-3; CDR3: CASSLGVDNEQFF; DNA: TGTGCCAGCAGCCTAGGCGTAGACAATGAGCAGTTCTTC
J: TRBJ1-1; D: -; size: -; V: TRBV29-1; CDR3: CSVEEKLTGNTEAFF; DNA: TGCAGCGTTGAGGAGAAATTGACGGGGAACACTGAAGCTTTCTTT
J: TRBJ2-3; D: -; size: few; V: TRBV6-2/TRBV6-3; CDR3: CASSYLGLPYTDTQYF; DNA: TGTGCCAGCAGTTACCTGGGACTCCCTTACACAGATACGCAGTATTTT
J: TRBJ1-4; D: -; size: -; V: TRBV11-3; CDR3: CASSSPERRTNEKLFF; DNA: TGTGCCAGCAGCTCCCCAGAGCGGAGGACTAATGAAAAACTGTTTTTT
J: TRBJ2-7; D: -; size: -; V: TRBV27; CDR3: CASSYTGSEQYF; DNA: TGTGCCAGCAGTTATACAGGGAGCGAGCAGTACTTC
J: TRBJ1-1; D: -; size: -; V: TRBV18; CDR3: CASSPSRDSEAFF; DNA: TGTGCCAGCTCACCATCCAGGGACTCTGAAGCTTTCTTT
J: TRBJ2-4; D: TRBD1; size: few; V: TRBV6-1; CDR3: CASLDRATNIQYF; DNA: TGTGCCAGCCTTGACAGGGCGACAAACATTCAGTACTTC
J: TRBJ2-1; D: -; size: few; V: TRBV12-5; CDR3: CASAGLVYNEQFF; DNA: TGTGCTAGTGCCGGCCTCGTCTACAATGAGCAGTTCTTC
J: TRBJ2-2; D: TRBD2; size: many; V: TRBV10-3; CDR3: CAISPAGDTGELFF; DNA: TGTGCCATCAGTCCAGCGGGAGACACCGGGGAGCTGTTTTTT
J: TRBJ1-6; D: -; size: -; V: TRBV5-1; CDR3: CASTDYGSHNSPLHF; DNA: TGCGCCAGCACCGATTACGGGAGCCATAATTCACCCCTCCACTTT
J: TRBJ2-3; D: TRBD1; size: few; V: TRBV6-1; CDR3: CASRTMGQGDTDTQYF; DNA: TGTGCCAGCAGGACGATGGGACAGGGGGACACAGATACGCAGTATTTT
J: TRBJ2-1; D: -; size: few; V: TRBV7-2; CDR3: CASSFRGLQNNEQFF; DNA: TGTGCCAGCAGCTTTCGTGGGCTCCAAAACAATGAGCAGTTCTTC
J: TRBJ1-5; D: -; size: -; V: TRBV20-1; CDR3: CSAIRGYGQPQHF; DNA: TGCAGTGCTATTCGGGGATATGGACAGCCCCAGCATTTT
J: TRBJ1-6; D: -; size: few; V: TRBV6-1; CDR3: CASGQGKYNSPLHF; DNA: TGTGCCAGCGGCCAGGGGAAATATAATTCACCCCTCCACTTT
J: TRBJ1-5; D: -; size: -; V: TRBV20-1; CDR3: CSARDREYQPQHF; DNA: TGCAGTGCTAGAGATAGGGAGTATCAGCCCCAGCATTTT
J: TRBJ1-4; D: TRBD1; size: -; V: TRBV28; CDR3: CATSNYRGQTNEKLFF; DNA: TGTGCCACCTCAAATTACAGGGGGCAAACTAATGAAAAACTGTTTTTT
J: TRBJ2-1; D: -; size: many; V: TRBV7-8; CDR3: CASSLNPQAYNEQFF; DNA: TGTGCCAGCAGCTTAAACCCCCAGGCCTACAATGAGCAGTTCTTC
J: TRBJ2-2; D: TRBD2; size: -; V: TRBV7-9; CDR3: CASSSAVTSANTGELFF; DNA: TGTGCCAGCAGCTCGGCGGTGACTAGCGCTAACACCGGGGAGCTGTTTTTT
J: TRBJ1-2; D: -; size: few; V: TRBV6-4; CDR3: CASSVSQGNYGYTF; DNA: TGTGCCAGCAGTGTGAGCCAGGGGAACTATGGCTACACCTTC
J: TRBJ1-6; D: TRBD1; size: -; V: TRBV20-1; CDR3: CSAADRENSPLHF; DNA: TGCAGTGCAGCGGACAGGGAAAATTCACCCCTCCACTTT
J: TRBJ2-3; D: -; size: many; V: TRBV25-1; CDR3: CASSEYGTDTQYF; DNA: TGTGCCAGCAGTGAATATGGCACAGATACGCAGTATTTT
J: TRBJ2-1; D: TRBD2; size: few; V: TRBV12-3/TRBV12-4; CDR3: CASSYLSSGKGFF; DNA: TGTGCCAGCAGTTACCTCTCTAGCGGGAAGGGGTTCTTC
J: TRBJ2-1; D: TRBD2; size: many; V: TRBV11-2; CDR3: CASSLLLSSGKVSNEQFF; DNA: TGTGCCAGCAGCTTACTGTTGTCTAGCGGGAAAGTAAGCAATGAGCAGTTCTTC
J: TRBJ2-7; D: TRBD1; size: many; V: TRBV4-1; CDR3: CASSQLPGQGAYEQYF; DNA: TGCGCCAGCAGCCAACTACCCGGACAGGGGGCCTACGAGCAGTACTTC
J: TRBJ2-1; D: TRBD2; size: many; V: TRBV7-9; CDR3: CASSLGSGYNEQFF; DNA: TGTGCCAGCAGCTTAGGTAGCGGGTACAATGAGCAGTTCTTC
J: TRBJ2-1; D: -; size: few; V: TRBV6-5; CDR3: CASSYRANEQFF; DNA: TGTGCCAGCAGTTACCGGGCTAATGAGCAGTTCTTC
J: TRBJ2-3; D: -; size: -; V: TRBV2; CDR3: CASREVTNTDTQYF; DNA: TGTGCCAGCAGGGAGGTTACAAACACAGATACGCAGTATTTT
J: TRBJ1-4; D: TRBD1; size: -; V: TRBV6-5; CDR3: CASSLQGVKEKLFF; DNA: TGTGCCAGCAGCTTACAGGGGGTTAAAGAAAAACTGTTTTTT
J: TRBJ2-5; D: -; size: -; V: TRBV27; CDR3: CASWGRETQYF; DNA: TGTGCCAGTTGGGGCAGAGAGACCCAGTACTTC
J: TRBJ1-2; D: TRBD1; size: few; V: TRBV6-5; CDR3: CASSYGAQGTGGYTF; DNA: TGTGCCAGCAGTTACGGCGCACAGGGGACTGGTGGCTACACCTTC
J: TRBJ2-7; D: TRBD1; size: few; V: TRBV12-3/TRBV12-4; CDR3: CASSRDRASYEQYF; DNA: TGTGCCAGCAGTCGGGACAGGGCCTCCTACGAGCAGTACTTC